What follows are 28 T cell receptor beta chains derived from one specimen sequenced in a study of identical twins. TCRdb independently ran MiXCR on the 5' RACE reads; one entry per CDR3 protein. The sample includes 500,000 to 650,000 distinct CDR3 sequences, 20% to 25% seen only once; the top ten take more than 0.4%. The same data also contributed to another study, on yellow fever vaccine responses in identical twins.

The sequenced sample was CD4+ T cells sorted from blood. The receptor source for this set is a woman aged 18-29 years in good health.

This clonotype was observed a handful of times. This chain joins TRBV12-3 or TRBV12-4 and TRBJ2-1, with 10 bases matching TRBD2. There are 15 residues in the CDR3. Trimming at V came to 6 bases and at J to 5 bases, leaving 7 bases not matched to a gene. CDR3 bases: TGTGCCAGCAGACAAACTAGCGGGACGCACAATGAGCAGTTCTTC. The encoded protein is CASRQTSGTHNEQFF.

The V and J genes are TRBV6-1 and TRBJ1-2; tentatively, D is TRBD1 (5 bases). The V and J ends lost 6 bases and 0 bases respectively, with 11 bases between them. The CDR3 has 14 amino acids. The germline V gene encodes CDR1 MNHNS and CDR2 SASEGT. The CDR3 loop reads CASRPGRTNYGYTF. The CDR3 region has the DNA TGTGCCAGCAGACCGGGACGGACTAACTATGGCTACACCTTC.

CDR3 sequence reads: CASSLGASDEQYV. CDR3 in DNA: TGCGCCAGCAGCTTGGGGGCTTCCGACGAGCAGTACGTC. V and J are TRBV5-1 and TRBJ2-7, with no clear D. Trimming shortened V by 0 bases and J by 5 bases, and 9 bases separated the two germline ends. Germline V gene lookup returns CDR1 SGHRS and CDR2 YFSETQ. The CDR3 contains 13 residues.

This chain connects TRBV12-3 or TRBV12-4 to TRBJ2-3; D is ambiguous. Trimming pared 2 bases from V and 2 bases from J, leaving 11 bases between. The CDR3 is made up of 15 amino acids. The CDR3 sequence: CASSLMEIATDTQYF. The CDR3 DNA is TGTGCCAGCAGTTTAATGGAGATAGCCACAGATACGCAGTATTTT.

There are a few counts of this clonotype. V and J are TRBV19 and TRBJ2-2; no definite D call. The CDR3 loop spans 13 amino acids. Trimming stripped 6 bases from V and 5 bases from J, with 10 bases between. From germline, CDR1 is LNHDA and CDR2 SQIVND (reference sequence). DNA for the CDR3: TGTGCCAGTAGCGTTGGGGATACCGGGGAGCTGTTTTTT. Residues: CASSVGDTGELFF.

This clonotype came up once. The chain recombines TRBV12-3 or TRBV12-4 with TRBJ2-7, with D possibly TRBD1 on 6 matching bases. Trimming stripped 5 bases from V and 5 bases from J, with 16 bases between. There are 14 residues in the CDR3. CDR3 residues: CASSTGSTVHEQYF. In DNA form, the CDR3 reads TGTGCCAGCAGTACAGGGAGTACCGTCCACGAGCAGTACTTC.

This clonotype appeared a single time. The chain carries TRBV29-1 and TRBJ2-6; 8 nucleotides match TRBD1. The trim removed 7 bases at V and 4 bases at J, leaving 6 bases unmatched. Germline CDR1 is SQVTM and CDR2 is ANQGSEA. The CDR3 contains 14 residues. CDR3 sequence (DNA): TGCAGCGCTGAGACAGGGGCCGGGGCCAACGTCCTGACTTTC. It translates to CSAETGAGANVLTF.

The CDR3 protein is CASTPGQAGRETQYF. CDR3 bases: TGTGCCAGCACTCCGGGACAGGCTGGGAGAGAGACCCAGTACTTC. The chain couples TRBV6-1 to TRBJ2-5, with 8 bases fitting TRBD1. The CDR3 consists of 15 residues. V gave up 7 bases and J gave up 4 bases; unmatched junction bases: 11. Looked up from germline, CDR1 is MNHNS and CDR2 is SASEGT.

This clonotype has a handful of counts. The chain couples TRBV7-2 to TRBJ2-7, with D perhaps TRBD1 (5 bases). The CDR3 length is 15 residues. The V end lost 1 base, the J end lost 6 bases, and 16 bases lay between the germline ends. CDR1 and CDR2 (germline): SGHTA, FQGNSA. The CDR3 sequence: CASSLDQGVTSEQYF. The CDR3 coding sequence is TGTGCCAGCAGCTTAGACCAGGGCGTCACCTCCGAGCAGTACTTC.

The V call is TRBV7-9, the J call TRBJ2-7; 9 positions agree with TRBD2. V was pared by 5 bases and J by 5 bases, with 10 bases of the junction left unmatched. CDR1 SEHNR and CDR2 FQNEAQ come from the germline V gene (reference sequence). The CDR3 loop spans 15 amino acids. The CDR3: CASSRMGLARHEQYF. The CDR3 coding sequence is TGTGCCAGCAGCCGGATGGGACTAGCTCGCCACGAGCAGTACTTC.

This sequence joins TRBV7-8 and TRBJ2-3; possible D gene TRBD2, 5 bases. CDR1 is SGHVS and CDR2 is FQNEAQ in the germline V gene. The CDR3 contains 13 residues. Trimming left V 5 bases short and J 4 bases short, with 10 bases between. The CDR3 nucleotides are TGTGCCAGCAGCACTAGGATTCCAGATACGCAGTATTTT. Protein sequence: CASSTRIPDTQYF.

The rearrangement uses TRBV5-1 and TRBJ2-7; D is possibly TRBD1 or TRBD2 (5 bases each). Germline V gene sequence: CDR1 SGHRS, CDR2 YFSETQ. V dropped 0 bases and J dropped 1 base, with 11 bases sitting between them. The CDR3 is 15 residues long. The CDR3 DNA is TGCGCCAGCAGCTTGGTTGGAGAGGGGTCCTACGAGCAGTACTTC. This gives the protein CASSLVGEGSYEQYF.

The chain is built from TRBV18 and TRBJ1-2; D gene ambiguous. Germline loops: CDR1 KGHSH, CDR2 LQKENI. The CDR3 contains 13 residues. V dropped 3 bases and J dropped 3 bases, with 8 bases sitting between them. CDR3 sequence reads: CASSPAEDYGYTF. The CDR3 DNA sequence: TGTGCCAGCTCACCTGCAGAGGACTATGGCTACACCTTC.

The table lists this clonotype with a few counts. The J gene is TRBJ1-4, the V gene TRBV10-3; maybe TRBD1 (5 bases). This CDR3 has 15 amino acids. V shed 10 bases and J shed 7 bases, with 22 bases lying between them. Germline V gene lookup returns CDR1 ENHRY and CDR2 SYGVKD. The CDR3 DNA reads TGTGCCACCGAACGAGGGGCCCACTCTGCTGAAAAACTGTTTTTT. As protein: CATERGAHSAEKLFF.

V is TRBV7-9 and J is TRBJ1-5; D is possibly TRBD1 (6 bases). The CDR3 runs 15 residues. V lost 1 base and J lost 3, with 10 bases in between. Per the germline V gene, CDR1 is SEHNR and CDR2 is FQNEAQ (reference sequence). The DNA for the CDR3 is TGTGCCAGCAGCTTAGATTGGGGGCTCAATCAGCCCCAGCATTTT. It encodes CASSLDWGLNQPQHF.

V and J are TRBV19 and TRBJ1-2; 8 bases map to TRBD1. Germline CDR1 LNHDA, CDR2 SQIVND (reference sequence). The V and J ends lost 7 bases and 8 bases, in that order; junction bases with no gene match: 9. CDR3 length: 13 amino acids. As DNA, the CDR3 is TGTGCCAGTACCGAGACAGGGGTCGGCGGCTACACCTTC. It encodes CASTETGVGGYTF.

This clonotype was seen a few times. The rearrangement uses TRBV4-2 and TRBJ2-3; tentative D call: TRBD2 (7 bases). CDR1 LGHNA and CDR2 YNFKEQ come from the germline V gene. V lost 0 bases and J lost 1, with 17 bases in between. This CDR3 contains 18 residues. CDR3 residues: CASSQDQGRGRGTDTQYF. CDR3 bases: TGTGCCAGCAGCCAAGATCAGGGGAGGGGCCGGGGCACAGATACGCAGTATTTT.

This clonotype was observed a few times. This chain links TRBV18 with TRBJ2-1; no firm D call. The CDR3 is made up of 13 amino acids. Germline assignment: CDR1 KGHSH and CDR2 LQKENI. Trimming took off 8 bases at V and 5 bases at J, with 13 bases between the two ends. In DNA, the CDR3 is TGTGCCAGCCACCAGGCACGCGACAATGAGCAGTTCTTC. Residues: CASHQARDNEQFF.

The gene calls are TRBV12-3 or TRBV12-4 and TRBJ2-1; D is unclear. The CDR3 spans 12 residues. Trimming removed 3 bases at V and 5 bases at J, with 5 bases between. The CDR3 protein is CASSFIHNEQFF. The CDR3 DNA sequence: TGTGCCAGCAGTTTTATCCACAATGAGCAGTTCTTC.

In this sample, this clonotype turned up a few times. V gene TRBV3-1 combines with J gene TRBJ1-4; D not certain. Germline values: CDR1 LGHDT, CDR2 YNNKEL (reference sequence). Deletions cut 4 bases from V and 0 bases from J, with 9 bases between. The CDR3 is 15 amino acids. The CDR3 loop is CASSPTSSTNEKLFF. In DNA form, the CDR3 reads TGTGCCAGCAGCCCGACCTCGTCAACTAATGAAAAACTGTTTTTT.

This clonotype was found a few times. The rearrangement uses TRBV6-2 or TRBV6-3 and TRBJ2-1; 7 nucleotides agree with TRBD2. Germline V lookup: CDR1 MNHEY, CDR2 SVGEGT. The junction had 8 bases not matched to a gene; V was cut back by 4 bases and J by 2 bases. The length of the CDR3 is 16 residues. The CDR3 is CASSSRSAGTYNEQFF. The DNA for the CDR3 is TGTGCCAGCAGTTCGCGTTCAGCGGGGACCTACAATGAGCAGTTCTTC.

In this sample, this clonotype turned up a few times. CDR3 loop: CASSFPAGGTDTQYF. CDR3 DNA: TGTGCCAGCAGCTTTCCAGCGGGAGGCACAGATACGCAGTATTTT. The V and J genes are TRBV5-5 and TRBJ2-3; 8 bases match TRBD2. The CDR3 is 15 amino acids. Germline loops: CDR1 SGHKS, CDR2 YYEKEE (reference sequence). V shed 2 bases, J shed 1 base, and the junction held 3 bases outside the gene matches.

This clonotype appeared a few times. The chain couples TRBV24-1 to TRBJ2-5; TRBD1 agrees at 8 bases. J gave up 3 bases and V 4 bases, and 6 bases lay outside the gene matches. The CDR3 runs to 15 residues. Germline CDR1 reads KGHDR; CDR2 reads SFDVKD. The CDR3 DNA reads as TGTGCCACCAGTGACCATGGACAGGGAAAAGAGACCCAGTACTTC. This sequence encodes CATSDHGQGKETQYF.

In this sample, this clonotype turned up many times. V is TRBV5-1 and J is TRBJ2-1; the D is unclear. The V end lost 2 bases, the J end lost 0 bases, and 9 bases lay between the germline ends. CDR1 and CDR2 (germline): SGHRS, YFSETQ. This CDR3 comprises 15 residues. The CDR3 DNA reads TGCGCCAGCAGCTTAGTGGCACTCTCCTACAATGAGCAGTTCTTC. Translation gives CASSLVALSYNEQFF.

The chain has TRBV18 and TRBJ1-2; D is unresolved. Between the trimmed V and J ends, which lost 0 bases and 0 bases, there was a span of 8 bases. Germline lookup yields CDR1 KGHSH and CDR2 LQKENI. CDR3 length: 15 residues. The CDR3, as DNA: TGTGCCAGCTCACCACCCCTCTCTTCTAACTATGGCTACACCTTC. As protein: CASSPPLSSNYGYTF.

The chain employs TRBV18 and TRBJ1-5, with D possibly matching TRBD1 (6 bases). The V gene lost 6 bases and the J gene lost 4 bases, with 13 bases spanning the gap. CDR1 is KGHSH, CDR2 LQKENI, per germline. The CDR3 contains 14 residues. CDR3 DNA: TGTGCCAGCTCCCAGGGGAGGACTAATCAGCCCCAGCATTTT. Encoded protein: CASSQGRTNQPQHF.

A few counts support this clonotype. The rearrangement links TRBV12-3 or TRBV12-4 to TRBJ1-2; the match to TRBD1 covers 12 bases. CDR3 size: 15 residues. V was clipped by 6 bases and J by 8 bases; unmatched bases: 10. In nucleotides, the CDR3 is TGTGCCAGCAGCCCGAGGGGACAGGGGGCTTGGGGCTACACCTTC. Residues: CASSPRGQGAWGYTF.

The gene calls are TRBV12-3 or TRBV12-4 and TRBJ2-1; TRBD1 might be the D (6 bases). This CDR3 spans 13 amino acids. V lost 5 bases to trimming and J lost 16 bases, with 21 bases between them. This CDR3 reads CASSNLPGHLPFF. DNA of the CDR3: TGTGCCAGCAGTAACCTTCCGGGACACCTCCCCTTCTTC.